These 8 T cell receptor beta chains were sequenced from one sample in a study of blood T cells in healthy people across ages. Primed by a sample-barcoded 5' primer and a J-beta primer mix, a second PCR proceeded for 7 to 11 cycles. TCRdb processed the 5' RACE reads anew with MiXCR; each CDR3 protein has one entry. The sample records roughly 410,000 distinct CDR3 sequences, about half being singletons. The sample comprised blood. The receptors were sampled from a man aged 55-75 years in good health.

J is TRBJ2-7 and V is TRBV20-1; D may be TRBD2 (6 bases). There are 15 residues in the CDR3. Germline assignment: CDR1 DFQATT and CDR2 SNEGSKA (reference sequence). Trimming took off 1 base at V and 2 bases at J, with 15 bases between the two ends. The CDR3 DNA reads as TGCAGTGCTAGAGCCCTCCGGGGGTTGGCCTACGAGCAGTACTTC. This sequence encodes CSARALRGLAYEQYF.

V usage is TRBV20-1 and J usage is TRBJ2-5, with 11 nucleotides matching TRBD2. Germline assignment: CDR1 DFQATT and CDR2 SNEGSKA (reference sequence). The CDR3 loop spans 17 amino acids. Trimming took 2 bases from V and 5 from J; bases not matched to a gene: 13. The CDR3 DNA reads TGCAGTGCTAGAATTAGCGGGAGGGCCGTAGTAGGGGAGACCCAGTACTTC. It translates to CSARISGRAVVGETQYF.

The chain links TRBV11-2 to TRBJ2-1, with 7 bases aligning to TRBD1. The V gene end was trimmed by 4 bases and the J gene end by 3 bases; junction bases not matched to a gene: 6. Germline lookup yields CDR1 SGHAT and CDR2 FQNNGV. CDR3 length: 15 residues. CDR3: CASSSDREHYNEQFF. CDR3 bases: TGTGCCAGCAGCTCCGACAGGGAACACTACAATGAGCAGTTCTTC. Combining the CDR3 with reference TRBV11-2 and TRBJ2-1 gives the whole variable domain EAGVAQSPRYKIIEKRQSVAFWCNPISGHATLYWYQQILGQGPKLLIQFQNNGVVDDSQLPKDRFSAERLKGVDSTLKIQPAKLEDSAVYLCASSSDREHYNEQFFGPGTRLTVL.

The rearrangement joins TRBV7-2 to TRBJ2-3; 7 nucleotides align to TRBD2. Germline V gene data show CDR1 as SGHTA and CDR2 as FQGNSA. CDR3 length equals 15 residues. The V and J ends lost 2 bases and 3 bases, in that order; junction bases with no gene match: 5. The CDR3 nucleotides are TGTGCCAGCAGCTTACAGGCTAGCGGAACAGATACGCAGTATTTT. It is translated as CASSLQASGTDTQYF.

There are many counts of this clonotype. This sequence may be a read error, since a much larger clone differs from it by one base. The chain couples TRBV29-1 to TRBJ1-2; the D gene is possibly TRBD1 (6 bases). V lost 7 bases to trimming and J lost 8 bases, with 20 bases between them. The CDR3 contains 13 residues. The germline V gene has CDR1 SQVTM and CDR2 ANQGSEA. The CDR3 is CSAPVTGPYGYTF. CDR3 nucleotides: TGCAGCGCACCCGTAACAGGGCCTTACGGCTACACCTTC. Combining the CDR3 with reference TRBV29-1 and TRBJ1-2 gives the whole variable domain SAVISQKPSRDICQRGTSLTIQCQVDSQVTMMFWYRQQPGQSLTLIATANQGSEATYESGFVIDKFPISRPNLTFSTLTVSNMSPEDSSIYLCSAPVTGPYGYTFGSGTRLTVV.

This chain links TRBV7-9 with TRBJ1-2; no firm D call. The CDR3 length is 14 residues. V was pared by 0 bases and J by 4 bases, with 9 bases between. Germline CDR1 and CDR2: SEHNR and FQNEAQ (reference sequence). The CDR3 nucleotides are TGTGCCAGCAGCTTAGCAACAGTGGGCTATGGCTACACCTTC. Protein sequence: CASSLATVGYGYTF.

This clonotype was counted once. The CDR3 here is CSGGFSDTQYF. CDR3 DNA: TGCAGTGGGGGGTTTTCAGATACGCAGTATTTT. The chain links TRBV20-1 to TRBJ2-3; D is perhaps TRBD1 or TRBD2 (5 bases each). The CDR3 length is 11 residues. Germline loops: CDR1 DFQATT, CDR2 SNEGSKA (reference sequence). V shed 7 bases and J shed 4 bases, with 9 bases lying between them.

This clonotype came up a few times. The J gene is TRBJ1-1, the V gene TRBV29-1; D unclear. The CDR3 covers 11 residues. Germline V gives CDR1 SQVTM, CDR2 ANQGSEA. The V end lost 6 bases, the J end lost 6 bases, and 11 bases lay between the germline ends. The CDR3 spells CSVFPGAEAFF. Written as DNA, the CDR3 is TGCAGCGTGTTCCCGGGCGCTGAAGCTTTCTTT.